The 30 T cell receptor beta chains below were found in one sample sequenced in a study of T-cell memory formation after mild COVID-19. TCRdb ran MiXCR on the 5' RACE reads and lists one entry per CDR3 protein. Of roughly 180,000 distinct CDR3 sequences in the sample, under 20% were seen once. The specimen was PBMCs or a T cell subset sorted from them (not recorded which). These receptors were taken from a man in his late teens or twenties who had mild COVID-19 (a few samples of this study predate the infection). Cell type and time point are not known.

Ten or more counts support this clonotype. This sequence joins TRBV5-1 and TRBJ1-1, with D possibly TRBD1 on 6 matching bases. V lost 4 bases, J lost 2 bases, and 15 bases lay in between. Germline assignment: CDR1 SGHRS and CDR2 YFSETQ. The CDR3 covers 15 residues. CDR3 DNA: TGCGCCAGCAGCCGTGGACAGTCAGGCAACACTGAAGCTTTCTTT. Translating it yields CASSRGQSGNTEAFF.

This clonotype was counted only a few times. The gene calls are TRBV20-1 and TRBJ1-5; D unresolved. The CDR3 is 15 residues long. CDR1 is DFQATT and CDR2 is SNEGSKA in the germline V gene (reference sequence). V was trimmed by 3 bases and J by 3 bases, leaving 15 bases between them. CDR3 coding DNA: TGCAGTGCTAGCCGACGCCAGGAGTTCAATCAGCCCCAGCATTTT. It specifies CSASRRQEFNQPQHF.

J is TRBJ1-1 and V is TRBV3-1; no definite D call. CDR3 size: 15 residues. Germline values: CDR1 LGHDT, CDR2 YNNKEL (reference sequence). V shed 0 bases and J shed 1 base, with 9 bases lying between them. As DNA, the CDR3 is TGTGCCAGCAGCCAAGAAGCGACTCCGAACACTGAAGCTTTCTTT. It yields the protein CASSQEATPNTEAFF.

This clonotype was counted only a few times. This rearrangement joins TRBV24-1 to TRBJ1-5; no reliable D call. This CDR3 has 13 residues. Trimming removed 3 bases at V and 7 bases at J, with 9 bases between. Germline V lookup: CDR1 KGHDR, CDR2 SFDVKD. CDR3 region: CATSDLPGQPQHF. For the CDR3, the DNA is TGTGCCACCAGTGATCTACCCGGACAGCCCCAGCATTTT.

The chain recombines TRBV20-1 with TRBJ2-5, with TRBD2 as a possible D gene (5 bases). CDR1 DFQATT and CDR2 SNEGSKA come from the germline V gene (reference sequence). Trimming pared 2 bases from V and 5 bases from J, leaving 15 bases between. This CDR3 contains 14 residues. As DNA, the CDR3 is TGCAGTGCTAGAACGCTAGGAGGTCGGGAGACCCAGTACTTC. Its protein is CSARTLGGRETQYF.

The genes are TRBV2 and TRBJ2-5; D may correspond to TRBD1 or TRBD2 (7 bases each). The germline CDR1 and CDR2 sequences are SNHLY and FYNNEI. This CDR3 has 14 residues. V was shortened by 2 bases and J by 4 bases, with 11 bases between the two germline ends. CDR3 sequence (DNA): TGTGCCAGCAGTGAACAGGGGGAGGGAGAGACCCAGTACTTC. It yields the protein CASSEQGEGETQYF.

The chain has TRBV7-2 and TRBJ2-1; 15 nucleotides align to TRBD2. The CDR3 has 18 amino acids. V shed 6 bases and J 2 bases; nucleotides not matched to a gene: 8. Germline lookup yields CDR1 SGHTA and CDR2 FQGNSA. Written as DNA, the CDR3 is TGTGCCAGCAGTAACGGACTAGCGGGGGGGCTCGCCTACAATGAGCAGTTCTTC. Protein: CASSNGLAGGLAYNEQFF.

The chain has TRBV14 and TRBJ2-3; possible D gene TRBD2, 5 bases. The CDR3 loop spans 17 amino acids. Trimming shortened V by 0 bases and J by 2 bases, and 15 bases separated the two germline ends. Germline loops: CDR1 SGHDN, CDR2 FVKESK. CDR3 in amino acids: CASSQDKSGETTDTQYF. The CDR3 bases are TGTGCCAGCAGCCAAGATAAGTCCGGGGAGACCACAGATACGCAGTATTTT.

The rearrangement links TRBV7-2 to TRBJ1-1, with D uncertain. Germline lookup yields CDR1 SGHTA and CDR2 FQGNSA. The CDR3 loop spans 13 amino acids. V lost 5 bases to trimming and J lost 6 bases, with 13 bases between them. The CDR3 protein is CASSPRGRAEAFF. The CDR3 coding sequence is TGTGCCAGCAGCCCACGGGGTCGCGCTGAAGCTTTCTTT.

The chain joins TRBV3-1 to TRBJ2-7, with a weak D call TRBD2 (7 bases). There are 17 residues in the CDR3. From germline, CDR1 is LGHDT and CDR2 YNNKEL (reference sequence). V lost 4 bases to trimming and J lost 3 bases, with 22 bases between them. The CDR3: CASSPEIGKGGYYEQYF. For the CDR3, the DNA is TGTGCCAGCAGCCCCGAGATCGGAAAGGGGGGGTACTACGAGCAGTACTTC.

The chain joins TRBV7-2 to TRBJ2-2; D remains ambiguous. This CDR3 has 13 amino acids. Per germline, CDR1 SGHTA and CDR2 FQGNSA. V dropped 2 bases and J dropped 7 bases, with 8 bases sitting between them. The CDR3 sequence: CASSLRQIGELFF. Written as DNA, the CDR3 is TGTGCCAGCAGCTTAAGGCAGATCGGGGAGCTGTTTTTT.

Comment on this clonotype: The junction departs from the called germline gene at one end, perhaps through a read error. The chain employs TRBV9 and TRBJ2-5; D uncertain. The CDR3 contains 11 residues. From germline, CDR1 is SGDLS and CDR2 YYNGEE. CDR3 sequence (DNA): TGTGCCAGCAGCGGGGGTGGCTTTTTTAACTTC. As protein: CASSGGGFFNF.

This clonotype was recorded a few times. The J gene is TRBJ2-5, the V gene TRBV24-1; 7 positions agree with TRBD1. Germline V gene lookup returns CDR1 KGHDR and CDR2 SFDVKD. V lost 4 bases to trimming and J lost 0 bases; unmatched junction nucleotides: 4. The CDR3 has 15 residues. The CDR3 DNA sequence: TGTGCCACCAGTGAAACGGGACAGCACCAAGAGACCCAGTACTTC. Its protein is CATSETGQHQETQYF.

The CDR3 region is CASSLGELGNTIYF. In DNA form, the CDR3 reads TGCGCCAGCAGCTTGGGAGAGCTTGGAAACACCATATATTTT. The chain is built from TRBV5-1 and TRBJ1-3; D is unclear. V was trimmed by 0 bases and J by 3 bases, leaving 7 bases between them. Germline V gene lookup returns CDR1 SGHRS and CDR2 YFSETQ. The CDR3 consists of 14 residues.

The J gene is TRBJ2-7, the V gene TRBV10-3; tentative D call: TRBD2 (6 bases). CDR3 size: 12 residues. Germline CDR1 reads ENHRY; CDR2 reads SYGVKD. Trimming removed 10 bases at V and 3 bases at J, with 13 bases between. DNA of the CDR3: TGTGCCAGCCGGGACTCCAACTACGAGCAGTACGTC. Amino acids: CASRDSNYEQYV.

The CDR3 sequence is CASSVYRGSNEQFF. In DNA, the CDR3 is TGTGCCAGCAGTGTCTACAGGGGGTCCAATGAGCAGTTCTTC. This chain connects TRBV27 to TRBJ2-1; 8 nucleotides match TRBD1. Germline trimming cut 5 bases from V and 6 bases from J; bases unmatched to any gene: 6. The germline gives CDR1 MNHEY, CDR2 SMNVEV (reference sequence). This CDR3 has 14 amino acids.

A few counts support this clonotype. This rearrangement joins TRBV18 to TRBJ1-1; a possible D gene is TRBD1 (6 bases). The CDR3 covers 14 residues. V was cut by 3 bases and J by 4 bases, with 12 bases left in between. Germline CDR1 is KGHSH and CDR2 is LQKENI. The CDR3 DNA follows: TGTGCCAGCTCACCCACAGGGACCGGCACTGAAGCTTTCTTT. Amino acid sequence: CASSPTGTGTEAFF.

The rearrangement uses TRBV4-1 and TRBJ2-7; 12 nucleotides match TRBD2. Unmatched junction bases numbered 6, after V lost 4 bases and J lost 2 bases. Looked up from germline, CDR1 is MGHRA and CDR2 is YSYEKL. The CDR3 is 16 residues long. CDR3 in amino acids: CASSRPGLAGTYEQYF. CDR3 DNA sequence: TGCGCCAGCAGCCGACCCGGACTAGCGGGGACCTACGAGCAGTACTTC.

This clonotype was counted at least ten times. The chain employs TRBV7-2 and TRBJ1-2, with 9 bases identical to TRBD1. The CDR3 is 15 amino acids. Germline values: CDR1 SGHTA, CDR2 FQGNSA. V was pared by 5 bases and J by 8 bases, with 12 bases of the junction left unmatched. The CDR3 sequence is CASSVYPRDRVGYTF. CDR3 sequence (DNA): TGTGCCAGCAGCGTCTATCCCCGGGACAGGGTCGGCTACACCTTC.

V is TRBV20-1 and J is TRBJ2-6; TRBD1 aligns across 10 bases. Germline loops: CDR1 DFQATT, CDR2 SNEGSKA (reference sequence). The CDR3 length is 15 residues. The trim removed 6 bases at V and 0 bases at J, leaving 2 bases unmatched. CDR3 coding DNA: TGCAGTGCGAGACAGGGGGCCTCTGGGGCCAACGTCCTGACTTTC. Translation: CSARQGASGANVLTF.

V gene TRBV20-1 combines with J gene TRBJ2-2, with 7 bases lining up with TRBD2. V was pared by 6 bases and J by 4 bases, with 8 bases of the junction left unmatched. The CDR3 extends over 14 amino acids. The germline gives CDR1 DFQATT, CDR2 SNEGSKA (reference sequence). The chain's CDR3 is CSAPQGGSTGELFF. CDR3 nucleotides: TGCAGTGCGCCTCAGGGAGGGAGCACCGGGGAGCTGTTTTTT.

This chain joins TRBV6-5 and TRBJ2-1, with D tentatively TRBD2 (5 bases). Germline V gene sequence: CDR1 MNHEY, CDR2 SVGAGI. CDR3 size: 13 residues. With 6 bases removed from V and 6 bases from J, the gap between germline ends came to 12 bases. The CDR3 loop reads CASRLSRGNEQFF. The CDR3 DNA is TGTGCCAGCAGGTTAAGTCGGGGCAATGAGCAGTTCTTC.

J is TRBJ2-5 and V is TRBV20-1; D gene unclear. Germline CDR1 and CDR2: DFQATT and SNEGSKA (reference sequence). The CDR3 length is 14 residues. Trimming cost V 5 bases and J 7 bases, with 20 bases left between them. The DNA of the CDR3 is TGCAGTGCTCATCCTGGCGTGACATCGGTGACCCAGTACTTC. It encodes CSAHPGVTSVTQYF.

This rearrangement joins TRBV7-8 to TRBJ1-1; possibly TRBD1 for D (5 bases). CDR1 is SGHVS, CDR2 FQNEAQ, per germline. The CDR3 totals 14 residues. V lost 1 base and J lost 7, with 13 bases in between. This CDR3 is CASSLGQRRVEAFF. For the CDR3, the DNA is TGTGCCAGCAGCTTAGGACAGCGGAGGGTTGAAGCTTTCTTT.

The CDR3 reads CASSLEAGQTPYNSPLHF. CDR3 DNA sequence: TGTGCCAGCAGCTTAGAGGCCGGCCAAACTCCCTATAATTCACCCCTCCACTTT. V gene TRBV7-6 combines with J gene TRBJ1-6, with D unclear. Germline loops: CDR1 SGHVS, CDR2 FNYEAQ. V was shortened by 1 base and J by 2 bases, with 15 bases between the two germline ends. The CDR3 runs to 18 residues.

In this sample, this clonotype turned up a few times. The chain recombines TRBV20-1 with TRBJ2-6; 7 nucleotides agree with TRBD1. The CDR3 loop spans 14 amino acids. Unmatched junction bases numbered 9, after V lost 3 bases and J lost 10 bases. Germline-derived CDR1 and CDR2 are DFQATT and SNEGSKA (reference sequence). The CDR3 sequence is CSARPGGASNVLTF. For the CDR3, the DNA is TGCAGTGCTAGGCCAGGGGGTGCCTCGAACGTCCTGACTTTC.

The chain joins TRBV29-1 to TRBJ2-2, with 10 bases aligning to TRBD1. With V trimmed by 6 bases and J by 5 bases, 3 bases remained unmatched. Germline lookup yields CDR1 SQVTM and CDR2 ANQGSEA. The CDR3 has 13 residues. The CDR3 is CSVDRGLTGELFF. The CDR3 coding sequence is TGCAGCGTCGACAGGGGGCTGACCGGGGAGCTGTTTTTT.

The rearrangement uses TRBV7-2 and TRBJ2-1, with TRBD2 identical over 12 bases. V lost 4 bases, J lost 4 bases, and 11 bases stayed unmatched. The CDR3 sequence is 18 residues long. The V gene's germline CDR1 is SGHTA and CDR2 FQGNSA. CDR3 nucleotide sequence: TGTGCCAGCAGCTCGCTCCGCGGCCTAGCGGGGGGGTACAATGAGCAGTTCTTC. Translating it yields CASSSLRGLAGGYNEQFF.

This clonotype has a count of ten or more. V usage is TRBV7-9 and J usage is TRBJ2-2; the match to TRBD1 covers 9 bases. V was clipped by 7 bases and J by 6 bases; unmatched bases: 6. CDR1 SEHNR and CDR2 FQNEAQ come from the germline V gene (reference sequence). This CDR3 comprises 14 residues. The CDR3 sequence: CASTDRGSAGELFF. The CDR3 region has the DNA TGTGCCAGCACCGACAGGGGGTCGGCCGGGGAGCTGTTTTTT.

This clonotype was seen a handful of times. The chain carries TRBV24-1 and TRBJ1-5; 8 nucleotides agree with TRBD1. The CDR3 spans 15 residues. The germline V gene has CDR1 KGHDR and CDR2 SFDVKD. After removal of 9 bases from V and 1 base from J, the junction contained 7 bases not matched to a gene. The CDR3 protein is CATPDRVRSNQPQHF. DNA for the CDR3: TGTGCCACCCCGGACAGGGTTCGGAGCAATCAGCCCCAGCATTTT.